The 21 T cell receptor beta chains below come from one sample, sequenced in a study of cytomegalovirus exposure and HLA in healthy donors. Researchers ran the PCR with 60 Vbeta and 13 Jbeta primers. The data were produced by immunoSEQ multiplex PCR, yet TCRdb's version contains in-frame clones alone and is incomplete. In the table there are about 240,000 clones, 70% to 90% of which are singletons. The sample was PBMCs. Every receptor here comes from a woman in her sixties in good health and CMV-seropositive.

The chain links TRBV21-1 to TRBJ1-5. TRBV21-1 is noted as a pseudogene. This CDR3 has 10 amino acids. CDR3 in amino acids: CASEDQPQHF. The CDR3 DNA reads TGTGCCAGCGAGGATCAGCCCCAGCATTTT.

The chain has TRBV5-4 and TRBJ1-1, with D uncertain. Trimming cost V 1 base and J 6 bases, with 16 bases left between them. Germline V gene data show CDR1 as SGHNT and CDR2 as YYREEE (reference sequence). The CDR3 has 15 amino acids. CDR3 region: CASSLRVGGIPEAFF. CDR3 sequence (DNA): TGTGCCAGCAGCTTGAGGGTCGGAGGGATACCTGAAGCTTTCTTT.

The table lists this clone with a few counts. The CDR3 sequence: CATISSYEQYF. In DNA, the CDR3 is TGTGCCACCATTAGCTCCTACGAGCAGTACTTC. The chain recombines TRBV28 with TRBJ2-7; D not certain. Germline V gives CDR1 MDHEN, CDR2 SYDVKM. This CDR3 comprises 11 residues. V was shortened by 10 bases and J by 0 bases, with 7 bases between the two germline ends.

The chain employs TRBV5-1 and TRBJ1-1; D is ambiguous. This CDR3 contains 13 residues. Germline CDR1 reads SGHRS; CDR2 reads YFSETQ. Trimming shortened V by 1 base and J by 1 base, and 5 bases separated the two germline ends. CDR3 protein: CASSLRQNTEAFF. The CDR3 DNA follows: TGCGCCAGCAGCTTGAGACAGAACACTGAAGCTTTCTTT.

CDR3 amino acids: CASRTGTSYGGELFF. In nucleotides, the CDR3 is TGTGCCAGCAGGACCGGGACTAGTTATGGCGGGGAGCTGTTTTTT. This sequence joins TRBV25-1 and TRBJ2-2, with 8 nucleotides matching TRBD2. CDR1 is MGHDK and CDR2 is SYGVNS in the germline V gene. There are 15 residues in the CDR3. V was clipped by 6 bases and J by 7 bases; unmatched bases: 10.

The CDR3 nucleotides read TGTGCCAGCATCATAGGGGGGACTAACAATGAGCAGTTCTTC. Protein: CASIIGGTNNEQFF. The rearrangement joins TRBV21-1 to TRBJ2-1; the D call TRBD2 from the table was never checked on the DNA. TRBV21-1 is assigned pseudogene status. This CDR3 has 14 amino acids.

For the CDR3, the DNA is TGTGCCAGCAGGCCAGGGTCTGGGGCCAACGTCCTGACTTTC. This gives the protein CASRPGSGANVLTF. V is TRBV7-9 and J is TRBJ2-6, with D perhaps TRBD1 (5 bases). There are 14 residues in the CDR3. Deletions cut 6 bases from V and 1 base from J, with 7 bases between. Germline V CDR1 and CDR2: SEHNR, FQNEAQ (reference sequence).

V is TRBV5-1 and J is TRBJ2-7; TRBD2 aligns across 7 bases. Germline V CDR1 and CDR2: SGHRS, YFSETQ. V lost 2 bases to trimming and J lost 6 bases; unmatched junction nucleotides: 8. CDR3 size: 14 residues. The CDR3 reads CASSFRLAVGEQYF. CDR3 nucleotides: TGCGCCAGCAGCTTCAGACTAGCTGTGGGCGAGCAGTACTTC.

CDR3 nucleotides: TGTGCCAGCAGCTTGTGGGCGGGAGGGTACCAAGAGACCCAGTACTTC. It codes for CASSLWAGGYQETQYF. V is TRBV5-6 and J is TRBJ2-5; TRBD2 aligns across 9 bases. The ends lost 1 base at V and 0 bases at J; junction bases unmatched: 4. CDR3 length: 16 residues. Germline V gene data show CDR1 as SGHDT and CDR2 as YYEEEE.

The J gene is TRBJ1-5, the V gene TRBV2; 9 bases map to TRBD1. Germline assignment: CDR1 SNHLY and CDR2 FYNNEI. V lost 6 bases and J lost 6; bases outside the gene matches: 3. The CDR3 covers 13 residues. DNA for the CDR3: TGTGCCAGCAGCGGACAGGGGAGTCAGCCCCAGCATTTT. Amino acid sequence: CASSGQGSQPQHF.

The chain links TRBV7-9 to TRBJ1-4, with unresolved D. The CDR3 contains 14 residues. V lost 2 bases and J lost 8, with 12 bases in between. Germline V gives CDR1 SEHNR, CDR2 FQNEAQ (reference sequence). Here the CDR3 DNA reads TGTGCCAGCAGCTTATCGGGAGGTTTGGAAAAACTGTTTTTT. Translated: CASSLSGGLEKLFF. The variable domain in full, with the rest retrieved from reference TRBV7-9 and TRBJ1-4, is DTGVSQNPRHKITKRGQNVTFRCDPISEHNRLYWYRQTLGQGPEFLTYFQNEAQLEKSRLLSDRFSAERPKGSFSTLEIQRTEQGDSAMYLCASSLSGGLEKLFFGSGTQLSVL.

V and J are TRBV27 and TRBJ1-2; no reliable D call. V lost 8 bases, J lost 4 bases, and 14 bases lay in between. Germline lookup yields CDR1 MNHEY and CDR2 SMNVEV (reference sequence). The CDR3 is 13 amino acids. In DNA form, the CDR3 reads TGTGCCAGCGCCCCGGGGTCCACCTATGGCTACACCTTC. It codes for CASAPGSTYGYTF.

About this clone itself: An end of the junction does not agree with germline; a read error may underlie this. CDR3 protein: CSSSLNLGASNEKLFF. The CDR3 nucleotides read TGTTCCAGCAGCTTAAATCTGGGGGCGTCTAATGAAAAACTGTTTTTT. The V and J genes are TRBV7-9 and TRBJ1-4, with D possibly matching TRBD1 (6 bases). Germline V lookup: CDR1 SEHNR, CDR2 FQNEAQ (reference sequence). The CDR3 totals 16 residues.

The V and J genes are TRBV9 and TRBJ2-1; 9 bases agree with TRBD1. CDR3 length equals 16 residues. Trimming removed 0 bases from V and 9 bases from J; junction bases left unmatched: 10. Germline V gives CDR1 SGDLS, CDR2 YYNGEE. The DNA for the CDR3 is TGTGCCAGCAGCGTAGCGGGAACAGGGGGCGCGGGTGAGCAGTTCTTC. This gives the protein CASSVAGTGGAGEQFF.

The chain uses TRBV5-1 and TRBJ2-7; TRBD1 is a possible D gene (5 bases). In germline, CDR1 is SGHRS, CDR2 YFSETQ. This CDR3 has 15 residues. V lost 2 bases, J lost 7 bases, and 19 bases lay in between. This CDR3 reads CASSFVTEPPREQYF. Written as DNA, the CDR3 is TGCGCCAGCAGCTTCGTGACAGAACCTCCTCGGGAGCAGTACTTC.

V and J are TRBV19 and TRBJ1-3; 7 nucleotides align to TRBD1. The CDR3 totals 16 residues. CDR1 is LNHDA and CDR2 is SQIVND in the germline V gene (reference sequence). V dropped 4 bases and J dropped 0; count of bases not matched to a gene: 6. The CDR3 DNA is TGTGCCAGTAGTAGTCGACAGGGCCACTCTGGAAACACCATATATTTT. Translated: CASSSRQGHSGNTIYF. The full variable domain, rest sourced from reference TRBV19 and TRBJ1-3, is DGGITQSPKYLFRKEGQNVTLSCEQNLNHDAMYWYRQDPGQGLRLIYYSQIVNDFQKGDIAEGYSVSREKKESFPLTVTSAQKNPTAFYLCASSSRQGHSGNTIYFGEGSWLTVV.

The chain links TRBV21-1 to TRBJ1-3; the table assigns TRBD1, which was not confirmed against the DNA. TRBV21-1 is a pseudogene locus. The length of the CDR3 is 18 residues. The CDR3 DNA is TGTGCCAGCAGCAAAAGTGGCACAGGAAGGTCCTCTGGAAACACCATATATTTT. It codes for CASSKSGTGRSSGNTIYF.

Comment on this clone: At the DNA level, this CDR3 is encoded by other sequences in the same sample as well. CDR3 nucleotides: TGTGCCAGCAGCTTAGCGTCGGGGGGAACAGATACGCAGTATTTT. Encoded protein: CASSLASGGTDTQYF. The J gene is TRBJ2-3, the V gene TRBV7-9; 7 bases are a match to TRBD2. The germline V gene encodes CDR1 SEHNR and CDR2 FQNEAQ (reference sequence). Losses at the gene ends were 0 bases for V and 3 bases for J; bases not matched to a gene: 3. The length of the CDR3 is 15 residues.

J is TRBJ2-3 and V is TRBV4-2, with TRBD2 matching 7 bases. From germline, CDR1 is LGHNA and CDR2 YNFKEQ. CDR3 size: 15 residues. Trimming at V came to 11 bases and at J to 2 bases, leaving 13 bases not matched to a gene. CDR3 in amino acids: CASRVSGAHTDTQYF. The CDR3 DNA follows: TGTGCCTCCAGAGTAAGCGGGGCACACACAGATACGCAGTATTTT.

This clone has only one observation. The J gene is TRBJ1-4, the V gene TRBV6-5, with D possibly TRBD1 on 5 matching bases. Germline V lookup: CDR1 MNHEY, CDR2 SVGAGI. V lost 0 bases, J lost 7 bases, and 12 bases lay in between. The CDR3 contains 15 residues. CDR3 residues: CASSYSTRGSEKLFF. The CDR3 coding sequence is TGTGCCAGCAGTTACTCGACGCGGGGGTCTGAAAAACTGTTTTTT.

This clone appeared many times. The CDR3 DNA reads TGTGCCAGCAGCCCCCCGGTGCCTTTCCATGGCTACACCTTC. The encoded protein is CASSPPVPFHGYTF. The chain uses TRBV6-5 and TRBJ1-2, with D unclear. Per germline, CDR1 MNHEY and CDR2 SVGAGI. With 6 bases removed from V and 6 bases from J, the gap between germline ends came to 17 bases. This CDR3 region has 14 residues.